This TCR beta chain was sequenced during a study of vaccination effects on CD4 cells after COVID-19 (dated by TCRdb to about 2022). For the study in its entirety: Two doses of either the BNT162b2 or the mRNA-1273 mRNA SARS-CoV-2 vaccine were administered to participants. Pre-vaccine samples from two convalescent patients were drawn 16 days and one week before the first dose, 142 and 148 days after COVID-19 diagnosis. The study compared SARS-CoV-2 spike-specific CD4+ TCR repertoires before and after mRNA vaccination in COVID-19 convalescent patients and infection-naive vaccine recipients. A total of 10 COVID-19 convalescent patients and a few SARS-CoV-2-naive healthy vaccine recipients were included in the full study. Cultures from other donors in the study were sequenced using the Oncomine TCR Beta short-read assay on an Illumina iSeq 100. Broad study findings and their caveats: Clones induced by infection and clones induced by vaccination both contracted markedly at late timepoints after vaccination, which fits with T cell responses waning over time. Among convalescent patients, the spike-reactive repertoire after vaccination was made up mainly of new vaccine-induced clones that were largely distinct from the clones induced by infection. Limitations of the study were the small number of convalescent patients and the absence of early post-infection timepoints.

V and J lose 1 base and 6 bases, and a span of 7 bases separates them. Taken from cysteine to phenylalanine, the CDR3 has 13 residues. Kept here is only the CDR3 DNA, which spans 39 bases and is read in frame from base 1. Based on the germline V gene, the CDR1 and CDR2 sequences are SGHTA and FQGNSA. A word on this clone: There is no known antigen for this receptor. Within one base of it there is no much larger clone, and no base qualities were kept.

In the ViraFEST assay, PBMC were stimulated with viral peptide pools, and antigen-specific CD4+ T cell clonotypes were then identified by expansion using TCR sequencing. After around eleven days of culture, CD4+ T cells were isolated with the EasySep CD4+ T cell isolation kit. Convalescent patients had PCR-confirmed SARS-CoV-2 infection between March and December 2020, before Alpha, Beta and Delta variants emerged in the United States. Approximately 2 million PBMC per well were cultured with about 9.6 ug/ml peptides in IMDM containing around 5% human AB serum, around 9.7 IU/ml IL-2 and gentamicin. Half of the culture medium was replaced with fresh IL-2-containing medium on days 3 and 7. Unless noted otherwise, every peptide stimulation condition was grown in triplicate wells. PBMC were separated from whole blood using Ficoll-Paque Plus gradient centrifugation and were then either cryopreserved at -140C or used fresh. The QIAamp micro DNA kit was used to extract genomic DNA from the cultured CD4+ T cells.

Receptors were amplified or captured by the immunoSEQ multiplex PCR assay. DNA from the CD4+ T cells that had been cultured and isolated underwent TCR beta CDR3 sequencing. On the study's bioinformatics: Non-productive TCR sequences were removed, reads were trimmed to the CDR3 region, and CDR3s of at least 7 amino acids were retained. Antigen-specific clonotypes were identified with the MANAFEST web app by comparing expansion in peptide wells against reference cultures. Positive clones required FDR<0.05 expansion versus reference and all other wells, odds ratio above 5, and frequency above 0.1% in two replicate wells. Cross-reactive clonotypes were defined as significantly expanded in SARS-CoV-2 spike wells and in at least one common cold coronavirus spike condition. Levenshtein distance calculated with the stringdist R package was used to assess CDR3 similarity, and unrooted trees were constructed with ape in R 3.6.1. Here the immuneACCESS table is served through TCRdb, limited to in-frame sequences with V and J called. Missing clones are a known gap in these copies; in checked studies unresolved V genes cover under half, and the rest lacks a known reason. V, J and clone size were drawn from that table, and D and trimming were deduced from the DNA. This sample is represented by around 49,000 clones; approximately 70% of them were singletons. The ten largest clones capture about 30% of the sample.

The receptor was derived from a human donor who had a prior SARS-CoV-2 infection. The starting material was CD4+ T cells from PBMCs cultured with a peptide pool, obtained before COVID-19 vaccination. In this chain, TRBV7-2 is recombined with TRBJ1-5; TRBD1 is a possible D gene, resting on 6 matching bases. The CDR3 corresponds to CASSLEGGQPQHF. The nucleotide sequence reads TGTGCCAGCAGCTTAGAAGGGGGTCAGCCCCAGCATTTT.